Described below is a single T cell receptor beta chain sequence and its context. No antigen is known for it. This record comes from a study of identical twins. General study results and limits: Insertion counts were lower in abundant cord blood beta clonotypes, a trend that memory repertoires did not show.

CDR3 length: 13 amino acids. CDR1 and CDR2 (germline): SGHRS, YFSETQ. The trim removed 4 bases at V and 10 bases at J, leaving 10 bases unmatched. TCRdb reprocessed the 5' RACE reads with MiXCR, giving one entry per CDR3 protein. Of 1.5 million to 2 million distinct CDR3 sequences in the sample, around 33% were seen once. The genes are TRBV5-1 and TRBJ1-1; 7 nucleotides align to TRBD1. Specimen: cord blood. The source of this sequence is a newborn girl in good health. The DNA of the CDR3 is TGCGCCAGCAGCAAATGGACAGGCCCTGGAGCTTTCTTT. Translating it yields CASSKWTGPGAFF.